The clone carrying this T cell receptor (beta chain) was counted only a few times. These data belong to a study of OX40 agonist ivuxolimab in advanced cancers. Study as a whole: Melanoma, hepatocellular carcinoma, head and neck or renal cell cancer occurred in dose-escalation patients.

The V gene end was trimmed by 3 bases and the J gene end by 6 bases; junction bases not matched to a gene: 9. The CDR3 length is 15 residues. CDR1 is SGHRS and CDR2 is YFSETQ in the germline V gene. Method: immunoSEQ multiplex PCR; TCRdb's copy keeps in-frame clones and lacks some. Of about 62,000 clones in the sample, about four fifths were seen once. The sequencing used CD4+ or CD8+ T cells sorted from blood, collected in a trial of the OX40 agonist ivuxolimab. The sequence was collected from an adult with an advanced solid tumor such as melanoma, head and neck, liver or kidney cancer. V is TRBV5-1 and J is TRBJ2-1, with TRBD2 matching over 7 bases. The CDR3 nucleotides are TGCGCCAGCAGCTCCGCGGGGGTTGCATCCAATGAGCAGTTCTTC. This codes for CASSSAGVASNEQFF.